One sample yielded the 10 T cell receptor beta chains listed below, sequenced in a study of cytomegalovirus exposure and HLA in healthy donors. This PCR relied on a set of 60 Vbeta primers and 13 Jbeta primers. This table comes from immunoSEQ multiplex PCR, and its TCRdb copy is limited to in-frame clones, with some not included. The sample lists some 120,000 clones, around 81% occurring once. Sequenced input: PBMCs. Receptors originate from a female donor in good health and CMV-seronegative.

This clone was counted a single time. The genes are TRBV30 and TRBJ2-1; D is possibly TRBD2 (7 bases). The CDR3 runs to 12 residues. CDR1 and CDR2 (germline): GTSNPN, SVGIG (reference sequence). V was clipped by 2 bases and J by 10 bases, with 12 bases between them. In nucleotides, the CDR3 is TGTGCCTGGAGTAAGGGGGGGCGGGAGCAGTTCTTC. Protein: CAWSKGGREQFF.

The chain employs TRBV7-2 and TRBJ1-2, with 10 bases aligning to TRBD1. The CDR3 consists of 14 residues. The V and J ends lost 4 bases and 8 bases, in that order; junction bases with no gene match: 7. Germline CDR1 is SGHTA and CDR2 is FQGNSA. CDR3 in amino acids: CASSSDRGPWGYTF. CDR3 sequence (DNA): TGTGCCAGCAGCTCAGACAGGGGGCCGTGGGGCTACACCTTC.

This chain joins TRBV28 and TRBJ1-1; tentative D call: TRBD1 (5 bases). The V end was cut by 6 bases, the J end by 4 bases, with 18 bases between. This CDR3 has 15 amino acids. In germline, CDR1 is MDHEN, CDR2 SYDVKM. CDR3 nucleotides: TGTGCCAGCAGACCTCGGAGGGGTTGGGGCACTGAAGCTTTCTTT. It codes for CASRPRRGWGTEAFF.

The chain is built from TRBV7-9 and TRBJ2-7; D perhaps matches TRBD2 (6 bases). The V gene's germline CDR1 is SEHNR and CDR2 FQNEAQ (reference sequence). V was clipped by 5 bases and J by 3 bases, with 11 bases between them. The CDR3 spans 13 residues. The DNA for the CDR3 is TGTGCCAGCAGCCTCGCTAGCGTCTACGAGCAGTACTTC. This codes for CASSLASVYEQYF.

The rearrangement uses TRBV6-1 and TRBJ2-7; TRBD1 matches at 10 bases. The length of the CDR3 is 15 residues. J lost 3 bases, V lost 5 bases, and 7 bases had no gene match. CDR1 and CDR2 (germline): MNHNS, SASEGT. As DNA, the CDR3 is TGTGCCAGCAGTACCCCGGACAGGGGGATCTACGAGCAGTACTTC. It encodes CASSTPDRGIYEQYF.

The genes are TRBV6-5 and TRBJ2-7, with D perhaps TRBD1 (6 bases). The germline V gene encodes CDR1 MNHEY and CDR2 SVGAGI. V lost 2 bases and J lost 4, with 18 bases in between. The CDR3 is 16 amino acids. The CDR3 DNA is TGTGCCAGCAGTTACGGGTCGACAGGCGAAGTTTACGAGCAGTACTTC. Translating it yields CASSYGSTGEVYEQYF.

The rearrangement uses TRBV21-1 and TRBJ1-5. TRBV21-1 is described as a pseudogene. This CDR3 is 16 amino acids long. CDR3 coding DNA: TGTGCCAGCAGCAAAATGGGTGGAGGCGTTTGGCAGCCCCAGCATTTT. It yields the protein CASSKMGGGVWQPQHF.

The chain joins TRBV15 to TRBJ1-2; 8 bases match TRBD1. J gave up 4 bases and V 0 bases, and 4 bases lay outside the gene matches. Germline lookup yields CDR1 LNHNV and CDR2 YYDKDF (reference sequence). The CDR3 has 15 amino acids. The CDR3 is CATSRERGQAYGYTF. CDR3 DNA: TGTGCCACCAGCAGAGAGAGGGGACAGGCCTATGGCTACACCTTC.

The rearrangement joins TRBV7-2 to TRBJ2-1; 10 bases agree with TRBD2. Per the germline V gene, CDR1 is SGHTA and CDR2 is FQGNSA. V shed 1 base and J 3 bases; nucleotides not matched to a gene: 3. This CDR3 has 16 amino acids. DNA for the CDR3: TGTGCCAGCAGCTTAGATCTAGCGGGAGTCTACAATGAGCAGTTCTTC. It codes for CASSLDLAGVYNEQFF.

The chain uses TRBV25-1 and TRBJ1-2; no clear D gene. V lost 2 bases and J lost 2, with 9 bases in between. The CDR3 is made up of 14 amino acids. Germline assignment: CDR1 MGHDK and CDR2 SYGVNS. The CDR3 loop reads CASSELLLNYGYTF. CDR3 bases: TGTGCCAGCAGTGAACTTTTATTAAACTATGGCTACACCTTC.